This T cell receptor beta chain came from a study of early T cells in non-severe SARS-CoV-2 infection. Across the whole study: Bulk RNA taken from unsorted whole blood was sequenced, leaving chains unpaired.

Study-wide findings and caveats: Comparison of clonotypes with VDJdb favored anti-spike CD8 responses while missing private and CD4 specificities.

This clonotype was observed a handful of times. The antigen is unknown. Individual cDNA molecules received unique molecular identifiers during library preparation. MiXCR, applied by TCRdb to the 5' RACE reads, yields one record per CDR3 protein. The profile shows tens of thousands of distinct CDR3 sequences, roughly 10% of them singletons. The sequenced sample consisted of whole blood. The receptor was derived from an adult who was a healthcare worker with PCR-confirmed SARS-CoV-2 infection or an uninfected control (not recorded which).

The DNA of the CDR3 is TGTGCCAGCAGCCAGTCCAGGGGCTCCGGGGAGCTGTTTTTT. Its protein product is CASSQSRGSGELFF. The rearrangement links TRBV16 to TRBJ2-2; tentatively, D is TRBD1 (6 bases). The ends were cut back, 3 bases at V and 6 bases at J, with 11 bases in the middle. The CDR3 spans 14 residues. Germline assignment: CDR1 KGHSY and CDR2 FQNENV. Supplemented by reference TRBV16 and TRBJ2-2, the full variable domain reads GEEVAQTPKHLVRGEGQKAKLYCAPIKGHSYVFWYQQVLKNEFKFLISFQNENVFDETGMPKERFSAKCLPNSPCSLEIQATKLEDSAVYFCASSQSRGSGELFFGEGSRLTVL.